Each of the 19 T cell receptor beta chains below was sequenced from the same sample in a study of cytomegalovirus exposure and HLA in healthy donors. PCR primers comprised 60 Vbeta and 13 Jbeta primers. Only in-frame clones appear in the TCRdb table, and some are missing; sequencing was by immunoSEQ multiplex PCR. The table has over 150,000 clones, around 77% seen once. The sample consisted of PBMCs. The source is a woman in her twenties or thirties in good health and CMV-seronegative.

The chain couples TRBV5-6 to TRBJ2-3; 7 bases are a match to TRBD2. The CDR3 length is 15 residues. V dropped 2 bases and J dropped 6; count of bases not matched to a gene: 9. Germline V CDR1 and CDR2: SGHDT, YYEEEE. CDR3 coding DNA: TGTGCCAGCAGCTTCTTAGCGGGCGGGCTTGATACGCAGTATTTT. Amino acids: CASSFLAGGLDTQYF.

This chain joins TRBV4-1 and TRBJ1-2; D remains unclear. The length of the CDR3 is 16 residues. V shed 2 bases and J shed 3 bases, with 16 bases lying between them. Germline CDR1 and CDR2: MGHRA and YSYEKL. CDR3 in amino acids: CASSQKFGGLDYGYTF. CDR3 coding DNA: TGCGCCAGCAGCCAAAAATTCGGAGGTCTGGACTATGGCTACACCTTC.

J is TRBJ2-3 and V is TRBV28; 9 bases are a match to TRBD2. CDR3 size: 18 residues. J lost 2 bases, V lost 1 base, and 10 bases had no gene match. Germline lookup yields CDR1 MDHEN and CDR2 SYDVKM. The CDR3 loop reads CASSLLAGGPGNTDTQYF. CDR3 bases: TGTGCCAGCAGTTTATTGGCGGGAGGGCCTGGGAACACAGATACGCAGTATTTT.

The chain joins TRBV29-1 to TRBJ2-7; no clear D gene. The CDR3 has 10 amino acids. The V gene's germline CDR1 is SQVTM and CDR2 ANQGSEA. The V end was cut by 4 bases, the J end by 5 bases, with 6 bases between. The CDR3 here is CSVVFNEQYF. The CDR3 bases are TGCAGCGTTGTGTTTAACGAGCAGTACTTC.

V and J are TRBV27 and TRBJ2-7; TRBD2 might be the D (6 bases). Germline V gene data show CDR1 as MNHEY and CDR2 as SMNVEV (reference sequence). Trimming took off 0 bases at V and 2 bases at J, with 14 bases between the two ends. CDR3 length equals 16 residues. The chain's CDR3 is CASSLSPAGDTYEQYF. For the CDR3, the DNA is TGTGCCAGCAGTTTATCTCCAGCGGGTGACACCTACGAGCAGTACTTC.

This clone was counted a few times. The chain carries TRBV7-9 and TRBJ1-3; the D gene is possibly TRBD1 (6 bases). Trimming left V 2 bases short and J 6 bases short, with 14 bases between. Germline CDR1 reads SEHNR; CDR2 reads FQNEAQ (reference sequence). The CDR3 loop spans 15 amino acids. CDR3 protein: CASSLISGQLNTIYF. The CDR3 nucleotides read TGTGCCAGCAGCTTAATCTCAGGACAGCTAAACACCATATATTTT.

The table lists this clone with a count of one. V gene TRBV14 combines with J gene TRBJ1-4, with a possible D match to TRBD1 (6 bases). V was pared by 3 bases and J by 0 bases, with 23 bases between. Germline CDR1 reads SGHDN; CDR2 reads FVKESK. CDR3 size: 20 residues. The DNA of the CDR3 is TGTGCCAGCAGCCAGGACAGAGGACTTTTCTTTCCAGCAACTAATGAAAAACTGTTTTTT. Its protein product is CASSQDRGLFFPATNEKLFF.

The chain uses TRBV29-1 and TRBJ2-2; D not resolved. Germline V gene data show CDR1 as SQVTM and CDR2 as ANQGSEA. The CDR3 runs 13 residues. Between the trimmed V and J ends, which lost 6 bases and 1 base, there was a span of 9 bases. The CDR3 spells CSVETQNTGELFF. The DNA for the CDR3 is TGCAGCGTCGAGACTCAGAACACCGGGGAGCTGTTTTTT.

The chain combines TRBV5-4 with TRBJ2-1; 11 nucleotides line up with TRBD2. The J segment lost 4 bases and the V segment lost 1 base, leaving 4 bases of the junction unmatched. Per germline, CDR1 SGHNT and CDR2 YYREEE (reference sequence). The CDR3 spans 16 residues. The CDR3 region is CASSLFLAGGYNEQFF. In DNA, the CDR3 is TGTGCCAGCAGCTTGTTCCTAGCGGGAGGATACAATGAGCAGTTCTTC.

As concerns this clone: A read error may account for a junction end that differs from germline. V and J are TRBV7-2 and TRBJ1-2; 8 positions agree with TRBD1. Germline loops: CDR1 SGHTA, CDR2 FQGNSA. The CDR3 is 14 amino acids. CDR3 amino acids: CASSLAGTGYGYTF. In DNA form, the CDR3 reads TGTGCCAGCAGCCTAGCGGGGACAGGCTATGGCTACACCTTC.

This clone occurred a few times. Additional DNA sequences in this sample encode the identical CDR3. The chain is built from TRBV5-1 and TRBJ1-2; a weak D match, TRBD1 (5 bases). The CDR3 contains 13 residues. The V end was cut by 3 bases, the J end by 2 bases, with 8 bases between. Germline assignment: CDR1 SGHRS and CDR2 YFSETQ. The CDR3 DNA reads as TGCGCCAGCAGCTCGGGGGGGAACTATGGCTACACCTTC. Amino acids: CASSSGGNYGYTF.

This clone occurred a few times. The chain couples TRBV28 to TRBJ2-2, with D perhaps matching TRBD1 (6 bases). V lost 3 bases to trimming and J lost 6 bases, with 26 bases between them. Germline V lookup: CDR1 MDHEN, CDR2 SYDVKM. The CDR3 has 19 residues. For the CDR3, the DNA is TGTGCCAGCAGTTTTCCCCGCACTTGGGGACAACACTCTGCCGGGGAGCTGTTTTTT. This codes for CASSFPRTWGQHSAGELFF.

V usage is TRBV29-1 and J usage is TRBJ2-5, with D possibly TRBD2 on 6 matching bases. Deletions cut 3 bases from V and 5 bases from J, with 13 bases between. In germline, CDR1 is SQVTM, CDR2 ANQGSEA. The CDR3 contains 13 residues. CDR3 sequence reads: CSVEQGGGETQYF. The CDR3, as DNA: TGCAGCGTTGAGCAGGGAGGAGGGGAGACCCAGTACTTC.

In nucleotides, the CDR3 is TGCGCCAGCAGCCAGACAGGGGCGGAGAACACTGAAGCTTTCTTT. It yields the protein CASSQTGAENTEAFF. V usage is TRBV4-1 and J usage is TRBJ1-1, with TRBD1 matching over 8 bases. The CDR3 sequence is 15 residues long. Germline V gene sequence: CDR1 MGHRA, CDR2 YSYEKL. V lost 3 bases to trimming and J lost 1 base; unmatched junction nucleotides: 4.

The genes are TRBV2 and TRBJ1-6; D is uncertain. This CDR3 comprises 15 residues. CDR1 and CDR2 from the germline V gene are SNHLY and FYNNEI. Trimming removed 4 bases at V and 5 bases at J, with 12 bases between. The CDR3 bases are TGTGCCAGCAGTGTGGCCAGGCTGCATAATTCACCCCTCCACTTT. This gives the protein CASSVARLHNSPLHF. Looking up the rest from reference TRBV2 and TRBJ1-6 gives the full variable domain: EPEVTQTPSHQVTQMGQEVILRCVPISNHLYFYWYRQILGQKVEFLVSFYNNEISEKSEIFDDQFSVERPDGSNFTLKIRSTKLEDSAMYFCASSVARLHNSPLHFGNGTRLTVT.

The chain carries TRBV5-1 and TRBJ2-7; TRBD2 might be the D (6 bases). The V end lost 3 bases, the J end lost 3 bases, and 13 bases lay between the germline ends. Germline V gene sequence: CDR1 SGHRS, CDR2 YFSETQ. This CDR3 is built from 14 residues. The CDR3 sequence is CASSSGLPSYEQYF. As DNA, the CDR3 is TGCGCCAGCAGCTCGGGACTTCCCAGCTACGAGCAGTACTTC.

The genes are TRBV9 and TRBJ2-1; TRBD1 might be the D (8 bases). Germline V lookup: CDR1 SGDLS, CDR2 YYNGEE. There are 17 residues in the CDR3. Trimming pared 4 bases from V and 6 bases from J, leaving 23 bases between. CDR3 sequence reads: CASSRRGGTGGLNEQFF. In DNA, the CDR3 is TGTGCCAGCAGCCGTAGGGGGGGGACAGGCGGGCTCAATGAGCAGTTCTTC.

V gene TRBV11-2 combines with J gene TRBJ2-7, with a weak D call TRBD1 (6 bases). Between the trimmed V and J ends, which lost 1 base and 4 bases, there was a span of 11 bases. Germline values: CDR1 SGHAT, CDR2 FQNNGV. The CDR3 extends over 14 amino acids. CDR3 in amino acids: CASSLGQGWYEQYF. The DNA of the CDR3 is TGTGCCAGCAGCTTAGGGCAGGGGTGGTACGAGCAGTACTTC.

V usage is TRBV4-2 and J usage is TRBJ2-2, with TRBD2 matching 8 bases. The CDR3 totals 15 residues. Germline CDR1 LGHNA, CDR2 YNFKEQ. V shed 3 bases, J shed 3 bases, and the junction held 3 bases outside the gene matches. The CDR3 here is CASSHVSGDTGELFF. CDR3 bases: TGTGCCAGCAGCCATGTTAGCGGGGACACCGGGGAGCTGTTTTTT.